This TCR beta chain originates from a study of technical replicates of blood from several donors. This CDR3 contains 15 residues. Trimming took off 2 bases at V and 4 bases at J, with 14 bases between the two ends. Germline-derived CDR1 and CDR2 are SEHNR and FQNEAQ (reference sequence). TCRdb's table, derived via immunoSEQ multiplex PCR, lists solely in-frame clones and lacks some. The sample contains 65,000 to 80,000 clones, 95% to 98% of which appear only once. This clone occurred a few times. The sample was T cells isolated from PBMCs. This chain joins TRBV7-9 and TRBJ1-1; unclear D gene. This receptor was identified in a human donor in good health. The CDR3 sequence is CASSLLGGIGTEAFF. The CDR3 DNA reads TGTGCCAGCAGCTTATTGGGAGGGATCGGCACTGAAGCTTTCTTT.